The entry below describes one T cell receptor beta chain. The antigen it binds to is not known. No clone much larger than this one lies a single base away; base qualities are absent. TCRbeta CDR3 regions were amplified from genomic DNA by means of the immunoSEQ Assay, a bias-controlled multiplex PCR. Regarding the original processing steps: The number of nucleated cells in each sample was estimated from the amplification of reference gene primers within the assay. To quantify the absolute abundance of each unique TCRbeta CDR3 rearrangement, sequence reads were collapsed and filtered. For each sample, productive Simpson clonality was calculated by taking the square root of Simpson's diversity index across productive rearrangements. This is the immuneACCESS table as TCRdb keeps it, with only in-frame sequences that have V and J called. A part of the clones is gone; compared with another copy, unresolved V genes explain less than half, and the rest is unexplained. Clone size and the V and J calls come from that table; the DNA yielded D and trimming. For this sample there are 150,000 or so clones; approximately 87% appear just once. The biggest ten clones account for around a tenth of the sample.

The sample is drawn from a study of blood T cell repertoires in COVID-19 (dated by TCRdb to about 2020). Background on the whole study: Collaborator samples came from the United States, Italy and Spain and covered acute and convalescent phases of COVID-19. The prospective study material was composed of cDNA or gDNA derived from T cells, B-cell-depleted T cells, or PBMCs. The dataset comprised deeply sampled blood TCRbeta repertoires from subjects exposed to, actively infected with, or recovered from COVID-19. The repertoires were released in a freely available public database meant as a resource for research on the immune response to SARS-CoV-2. The samples were drawn from the first 160 participants of the ongoing ImmuneRACE study and from 1,254 subjects provided by 6 global collaborators. A de-identified subject ID, COVID-19 status, age in years and sex were almost always included in the sample metadata. Where available, HLA class I and class II types were taken from metadata supplied by the sample provider and were not determined by assay-based typing. Points the paper makes about the study in general: Clinical and demographic metadata were provided uncurated, with the amount varying by source and participant.

One collaborating source in Seattle enrolled patients while the patients were actively infected and followed the patients over time throughout the course of disease. Each collaborating institution followed its own protocols to collect whole blood in K2EDTA tubes. For TCRbeta analysis, collaborators shipped samples as frozen whole blood, isolated PBMCs, or DNA extracted from either of those sample types. Per the germline V gene, MNHNS is the CDR1 and SASEGT is the CDR2. The CDR3 covers 16 residues, taking in both the cysteine and the phenylalanine. Just CDR3 DNA is preserved here, 48 bases in frame from base 1. After removal of 5 bases from V and 4 bases from J, the junction retains 11 bases not matched to a gene.

The V and J genes are TRBV6-1 and TRBJ1-2; 9 bases in the junction line up with TRBD1. Sequenced: peripheral blood. This sequence originates from a woman in her sixties or seventies with COVID-19, enrolled during active disease. The CDR3 reads CASSQEGTGFGYGYTF. Read as DNA, the sequence is TGTGCCAGCAGTCAAGAGGGGACAGGGTTCGGCTATGGCTACACCTTC.